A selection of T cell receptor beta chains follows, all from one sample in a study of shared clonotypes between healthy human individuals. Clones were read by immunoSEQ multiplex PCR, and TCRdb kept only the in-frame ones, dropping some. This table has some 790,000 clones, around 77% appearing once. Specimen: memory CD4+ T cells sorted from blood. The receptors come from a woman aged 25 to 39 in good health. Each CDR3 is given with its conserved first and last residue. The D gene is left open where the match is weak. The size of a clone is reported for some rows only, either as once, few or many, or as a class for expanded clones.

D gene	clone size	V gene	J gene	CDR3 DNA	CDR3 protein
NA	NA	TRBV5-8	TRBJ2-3	TGTGCCAGCAGCTTCGCCGACAGCACAGATACGCAGTATTTT	CASSFADSTDTQYF
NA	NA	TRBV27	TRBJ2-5	TGTGCCAGCAGTTACAAGGGGATAGGGGAGACCCAGTACTTC	CASSYKGIGETQYF
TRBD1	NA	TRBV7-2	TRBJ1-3	TGTGCCAGCAGCAAAGGGACAGAAGGAAACACCATATATTTT	CASSKGTEGNTIYF
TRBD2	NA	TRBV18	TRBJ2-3	TGTGCCAGCTCACCCCCACTGGGGAGCGGGAGTCAGTATTTT	CASSPPLGSGSQYF
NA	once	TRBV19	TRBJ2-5	TGTGCCAGTAGTATATTAGGGGCAGAGACCCAGTACTTC	CASSILGAETQYF
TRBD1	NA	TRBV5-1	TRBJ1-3	TGCGCCAGCAGCTTGTGGGACAGCGGAAACACCATATATTTT	CASSLWDSGNTIYF
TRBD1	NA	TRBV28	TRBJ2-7	TGTGCCAGCTGGGGACAGGGGACTTCCTACGAGCAGTACTTC	CASWGQGTSYEQYF
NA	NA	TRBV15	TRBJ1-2	TGTGCCACCAGCAGAGATCAGGGGAGCGGCTATGGCTACACCTTC	CATSRDQGSGYGYTF
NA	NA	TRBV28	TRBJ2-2	TGTGCCAGCAGTTTAGCGGGACGGAGCACCGGGGAGCTGTTTTTT	CASSLAGRSTGELFF
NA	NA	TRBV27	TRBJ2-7	TGTGCCAGCAGTTTCGGCTGGAGGAGGTCCTACGAGCAGTACTTC	CASSFGWRRSYEQYF
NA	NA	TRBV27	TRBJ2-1	TGTGCCAGCAGTTTATGGTTTGGCTTGGAGCAGTTCTTC	CASSLWFGLEQFF
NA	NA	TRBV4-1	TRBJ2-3	TGCGCCAGCAGCCAAGGCGGCCTCCTCCCCACAGATACGCAGTATTTT	CASSQGGLLPTDTQYF
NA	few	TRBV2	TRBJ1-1	TGTGCCAGCAGTGGGGGCAGGAACACTGAAGCTTTCTTT	CASSGGRNTEAFF
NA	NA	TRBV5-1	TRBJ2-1	TGCGCCAGCAGCTTGAGTTCTAGGGGGATAGGCGATGAGCAGTTCTTC	CASSLSSRGIGDEQFF
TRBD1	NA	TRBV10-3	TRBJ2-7	TGTGCCATCAGCCGGGACAGGGCCTACGAGCAGTACTTC	CAISRDRAYEQYF
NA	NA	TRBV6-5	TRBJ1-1	TGTGCCAGCAGTTCGGCCAGCAGGGGTGGCACTGAAGCTTTCTTT	CASSSASRGGTEAFF
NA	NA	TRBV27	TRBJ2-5	TGTGCCAGCAGGTCCGCGCGAGATATATACCAAGAGACCCAGTACTTC	CASRSARDIYQETQYF
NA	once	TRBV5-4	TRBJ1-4	TGTGCCAGCAGTTCGAAAGCTGCAACTAATGAAAAACTGTTTTTT	CASSSKAATNEKLFF
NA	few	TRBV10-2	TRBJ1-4	TGCGCCAGCAGTGACCCTCACACCGCAACTAATGAAAAACTGTTTTTT	CASSDPHTATNEKLFF
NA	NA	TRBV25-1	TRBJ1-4	TGTGCCAGCAGTCCCGGGCGTGCTACACTTAATGAAAAACTGTTTTTT	CASSPGRATLNEKLFF
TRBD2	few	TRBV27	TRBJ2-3	TGTGCCAGCAGGCTTAGCGGGAGGGCCAAAGATACGCAGTATTTT	CASRLSGRAKDTQYF
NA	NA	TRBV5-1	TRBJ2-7	TGCGCCAGCAGCTCGAGGACTGGCTACGAGCAGTACTTC	CASSSRTGYEQYF
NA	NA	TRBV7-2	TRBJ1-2	TGTGCCAGCAGCTCAACGGCGACGGATTCTAACTATGGCTACACCTTC	CASSSTATDSNYGYTF
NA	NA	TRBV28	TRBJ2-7	TGTGCCAGCAGGTCAAGGATCTACGAGCAGTACTTC	CASRSRIYEQYF
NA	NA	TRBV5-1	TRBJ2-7	TGCGCCAGCACCCCCCAGGGATCGACCTACGAGCAGTACTTC	CASTPQGSTYEQYF
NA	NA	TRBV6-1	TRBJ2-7	TGTGCCAGCCGGGATACACAGGGTTTCGAGCAGTACTTC	CASRDTQGFEQYF
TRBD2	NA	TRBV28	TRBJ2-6	TGTGCCACCAACTTTGGGGTTAGCGGGTTGTACTCTGGGGCCAACGTCCTGACTTTC	CATNFGVSGLYSGANVLTF
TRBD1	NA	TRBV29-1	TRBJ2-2	TGCAGCGTCGGGGGCCGGACAGGGGGCGCGACCGGGGAGCTGTTTTTT	CSVGGRTGGATGELFF
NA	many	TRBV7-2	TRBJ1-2	TGTGCCAGCAGCACTACGTCAGGGGCCTATGGCTACACCTTC	CASSTTSGAYGYTF